This TCR beta chain originates from a study of blood T cell repertoires in COVID-19. At the level of the study: PBMCs, B-cell-depleted T cells, or T cells were the source of the cDNA or gDNA that made up the material.

Trimming stripped 2 bases from V and 5 bases from J, with 13 bases between. In germline, CDR1 is SGHRS, CDR2 YFSETQ. CDR3 length: 15 residues. Only in-frame clones appear in the TCRdb table, and some are missing; sequencing was by immunoSEQ multiplex PCR. Of around 250,000 clones in the sample, 75% to 85% were seen once. The chain links TRBV5-1 to TRBJ2-2; D is possibly TRBD2 (7 bases). The sequence was collected from a woman aged 50 to 60 with acute COVID-19. The sequencing input was PBMCs or T cells enriched from blood (not recorded which). The chain's CDR3 is CASSFGGRGTGELFF. In DNA form, the CDR3 reads TGCGCCAGCAGCTTCGGGGGGCGCGGTACCGGGGAGCTGTTTTTT. The full variable domain, its missing parts supplied by reference TRBV5-1 and TRBJ2-2, is KAGVTQTPRYLIKTRGQQVTLSCSPISGHRSVSWYQQTPGQGLQFLFEYFSETQRNKGNFPGRFSGRQFSNSRSEMNVSTLELGDSALYLCASSFGGRGTGELFFGEGSRLTVL.